These T cell receptor beta chains were read from a single sample in a study of blood T cell repertoires in COVID-19. Generated by immunoSEQ multiplex PCR, the TCRdb table keeps only in-frame clones and is missing some. The sample shows about 270,000 clones, roughly nine tenths of them seen only once. The sample taken for sequencing was peripheral blood. Receptors were obtained from a man in his forties or fifties with acute or convalescent COVID-19. The CDR3 runs from the conserved cysteine through the conserved F or W. The D gene is left open where the match is weak. Clone size is given for some rows only: seen once, a few or many times, or a class if the clone is expanded.

>NA|NA|13|TRBJ1-1|TRBV3-1/TRBV3-2
TGTGCCAGCAGCCCCACAGGGATTACTGAAGCTTTCTTT
CASSPTGITEAFF
>NA|NA|15|TRBJ2-3|TRBV4-1
TGCGCCAGCAGCCAAGGCCCGGGGGTGGTAGATACGCAGTATTTT
CASSQGPGVVDTQYF
>NA|TRBD2|15|TRBJ2-3|TRBV7-3
TGTGCCAGCAGCCAGGGCGGACTAGCGGGGGATACGCAGTATTTT
CASSQGGLAGDTQYF
>NA|NA|13|TRBJ1-1|TRBV11-2
TGTGCCAGCAGCTTTGGGAGAAACACTGAAGCTTTCTTT
CASSFGRNTEAFF
>NA|TRBD2|15|TRBJ2-5|TRBV29-1
TGCAGCGTCGCAAATCCGGGACTACAACAAGAGACCCAGTACTTC
CSVANPGLQQETQYF
>NA|TRBD1|14|TRBJ2-4|TRBV18
TGTGCCAGCTCACCTCCGGGACAGATAGACATTCAGTACTTC
CASSPPGQIDIQYF
>NA|NA|14|TRBJ1-1|TRBV14
TGTGCCAGCAGCCCCTTAGGGGTTGACGGGGAAGCTTTCTTT
CASSPLGVDGEAFF
>NA|NA|12|TRBJ1-1|TRBV12-3/TRBV12-4
TGTGCCAGCAGCCCAGGAGGCACTGAAGCTTTCTTT
CASSPGGTEAFF
>NA|TRBD1|16|TRBJ1-2|TRBV6-5
TGTGCCAGCAGTTACCGGGACAGGAGCCTTGGCTATGGCTACACCTTC
CASSYRDRSLGYGYTF
>NA|TRBD1|14|TRBJ2-5|TRBV6-5
TGTGCCAGCATCCGGGACAGGGCAGGGGAGACCCAGTACTTC
CASIRDRAGETQYF
>NA|NA|14|TRBJ1-1|TRBV5-6
TGTGCCAGCAGCCCGTCTCGGGTCGGCACTGAAGCTTTCTTT
CASSPSRVGTEAFF
>few|TRBD1|14|TRBJ1-2|TRBV5-4
TGTGCCAGCAGTTATACGGGACAGCCCTATGGCTACACCTTC
CASSYTGQPYGYTF
>NA|TRBD1|14|TRBJ2-7|TRBV13
TGTGCCAGCAGCAAAAAGGGGGCGATCTACGAGCAGTACTTC
CASSKKGAIYEQYF
>NA|NA|14|TRBJ2-2|TRBV30
TGTGCCTGGAGTTGGCTTGCGAACACCGGGGAGCTGTTTTTT
CAWSWLANTGELFF
>NA|TRBD1|14|TRBJ1-1|TRBV19
TGTGCCAGTAGTAGCGACAGGGCACTTACTGAAGCTTTCTTT
CASSSDRALTEAFF
>NA|NA|16|TRBJ1-4|TRBV11-2
TGTGCCAGCAGCTTAGCCCTGGGCCCAACTAATGAAAAACTGTTTTTT
CASSLALGPTNEKLFF
>NA|TRBD1|17|TRBJ1-1|TRBV5-4
TGTGCCAGCAGCTTGGAGGCTGGCCCCGGGACAGGGACTGAAGCTTTCTTT
CASSLEAGPGTGTEAFF
>NA|NA|15|TRBJ1-3|TRBV7-2
TGTGCCAGCAACTTAGATTCGGTCTCTGGAAACACCATATATTTT
CASNLDSVSGNTIYF
>NA|NA|14|TRBJ2-1|TRBV7-2
TGTGCCAGCAGCTTCAGGACAGCTTACAATGAGCAGTTCTTC
CASSFRTAYNEQFF
>NA|NA|10|TRBJ1-1|TRBV30
TGTGCCTGGAGTGTCAGGGAAGCTTTCTTT
CAWSVREAFF
>medium-sized|NA|14|TRBJ1-5|TRBV27
TGTGCCAGCAGTTTAGACAGCCCAAATCAGCCCCAGCATTTT
CASSLDSPNQPQHF
>NA|NA|15|TRBJ2-3|TRBV3-1/TRBV3-2
TGTGCCAGCAGTACGCCGTTCGGGGGCACAGATACGCAGTATTTT
CASSTPFGGTDTQYF
>NA|NA|14|TRBJ1-1|TRBV14
TGTGCCAGCAGCCCCTCGGGAGGGGTATTCGAAGCTTTCTTT
CASSPSGGVFEAFF
>once|NA|16|TRBJ2-2|TRBV6-5
TGTGCCAGCAGTTACTCGATTAGGGGGAACACCGGGGAGCTGTTTTTT
CASSYSIRGNTGELFF
>NA|TRBD1|14|TRBJ1-2|TRBV6-5
TGTGCCAGCCGAAGGGACAGTTCTAACTATGGCTACACCTTC
CASRRDSSNYGYTF
>NA|NA|13|TRBJ2-3|TRBV4-1
TGCGCCAGCAGCCAAGATACGCGGAATACGCAGTATTTT
CASSQDTRNTQYF
>NA|NA|11|TRBJ2-7|TRBV28
TGTGCCAGCAGCAGCACTACGAGTTCCTACTTC
CASSSTTSSYF
>NA|NA|11|TRBJ1-2|TRBV12-3/TRBV12-4
TGTGCCAGCAGGGAGGTAGGAGGCTACACCTTC
CASREVGGYTF
>NA|NA|16|TRBJ1-6|TRBV18
TGTGCCAGCTCACCCTCCCTGGGGGGGGCAAATTCACCCCTCCACTTT
CASSPSLGGANSPLHF
>once|TRBD1|16|TRBJ1-4|TRBV5-1
TGCGCCAGCAGCGTCGACCTCGGGACAGGGCGTAAAAAACTGTTTTTT
CASSVDLGTGRKKLFF
>NA|NA|14|TRBJ1-5|TRBV5-5
TGTGCCAGCAGCTTGGTCCCGAACCGAGGGCCCCAGCATTTT
CASSLVPNRGPQHF
>NA|NA|15|TRBJ1-5|TRBV7-9
TGTGCCAGCAGCTCCATTTGGGAGAGCAATCAGCCCCAGCATTTT
CASSSIWESNQPQHF
>NA|NA|14|TRBJ2-1|TRBV24-1
TGTGCCACCAGTGATTCTCGAGGTGGGTTTGAGCAGTTCTTC
CATSDSRGGFEQFF
>NA|NA|12|TRBJ2-5|TRBV24-1
TGTGCCACCAGTGACGGAAGAGGGACCCAGTACTTC
CATSDGRGTQYF
>NA|NA|12|TRBJ1-6|TRBV27
TGTGCCAGCAGGGCGCCAGGGTGGACCCTCCACTTT
CASRAPGWTLHF
>NA|NA|14|TRBJ1-2|TRBV6-5
TGTGCCAGCAGGCGGGACCGGGGGTCCTATGGCTACACCTTC
CASRRDRGSYGYTF
>NA|TRBD1|15|TRBJ2-1|TRBV24-1
TGTGCCACCAGCGATCCGGGACAGGGAGAAGATGAGCAGTTCTTC
CATSDPGQGEDEQFF
>NA|TRBD1|13|TRBJ1-2|TRBV29-1
TGCAGTACCCCGGGACAGGGGGACTATGGCTACACCTTC
CSTPGQGDYGYTF
>NA|NA|15|TRBJ2-6|TRBV6-5
TGTGCCAGCCGACTGGATTACTCTGGGGCCAACGTCCTGACTTTC
CASRLDYSGANVLTF
>NA|TRBD1|15|TRBJ2-7|TRBV11-2
TGTGCCAGCAGCCCACTACCGGGACAGGGTGGCGAGCAGTACTTC
CASSPLPGQGGEQYF
>few|TRBD1|16|TRBJ2-7|TRBV7-6
TGTGCCAGCAGCTCCAGGGGTGGGACAGGGGGCAGCGAGCAGTACTTC
CASSSRGGTGGSEQYF
>many|NA|17|TRBJ1-1|TRBV28
TGTGCCAGCAGCCTAACCCAGGGTCAGGGATTGAACACTGAAGCTTTCTTT
CASSLTQGQGLNTEAFF
>once|NA|19|TRBJ1-2|TRBV6-2/TRBV6-3
TGTGCCAGCAGTTACTCGGAGGGCGAAATTCTGGCTACTAACTATGGCTACACCTTC
CASSYSEGEILATNYGYTF
>NA|NA|14|TRBJ1-2|TRBV18
TGTGCCAGCTCACCGGAGATTACAGGGTATGGCTACACCTTC
CASSPEITGYGYTF
>NA|TRBD2|16|TRBJ2-3|TRBV7-8
TGTGCCAGCAGACCTCTAGCGGGGGCAAGCACAGATACGCAGTATTTT
CASRPLAGASTDTQYF
>NA|NA|12|TRBJ2-7|TRBV30
TGTGCCTGGAGTGTGTCACTAAACGAGCAGTACTTC
CAWSVSLNEQYF
>once|NA|13|TRBJ1-5|TRBV19
TGTGCCAGTAGTGCGGGGGGTAATCAGCCCCAGCATTTT
CASSAGGNQPQHF
>NA|TRBD2|14|TRBJ2-3|TRBV25-1
TGTGCCAGCAGGCCAGCGGGGAGCACAGATACGCAGTATTTT
CASRPAGSTDTQYF
>NA|TRBD1|15|TRBJ1-2|TRBV4-2
TGTGCCAGCAGCCAAAGGGGACAGGGGAGACATGGCTACACCTTC
CASSQRGQGRHGYTF
>NA|NA|14|TRBJ2-5|TRBV5-1
TGCGCCAGCAGCTTGGACGGGAACCAAGAGACCCAGTACTTC
CASSLDGNQETQYF